This passage covers 27 T cell receptor beta chains from one sample sequenced in a study of cytomegalovirus exposure and HLA in healthy donors. With 60 Vbeta and 13 Jbeta primers, the PCR was carried out. The method was immunoSEQ multiplex PCR; TCRdb's version includes in-frame clones alone and lacks a portion of them. The sample lists more than 85,000 clones, 75% to 85% occurring once. Material for sequencing was PBMCs. The receptors derive from a female donor in good health and CMV-seropositive.

V gene TRBV6-5 combines with J gene TRBJ2-7; D perhaps matches TRBD1 (6 bases). The germline V gene encodes CDR1 MNHEY and CDR2 SVGAGI. The CDR3 sequence is 13 residues long. V shed 6 bases and J shed 6 bases, with 15 bases lying between them. CDR3 residues: CASSPADRAEQYF. The CDR3 nucleotides are TGTGCCAGCAGCCCCGCGGACAGAGCCGAGCAGTACTTC.

The chain joins TRBV5-1 to TRBJ1-1; 8 nucleotides align to TRBD1. The CDR3 spans 16 residues. V trimming: 1 base; J trimming: 4 bases; junction bases outside the gene matches: 9. The V gene's germline CDR1 is SGHRS and CDR2 YFSETQ. The CDR3 reads CASSLTAGGKGTEAFF. The CDR3 DNA reads TGCGCCAGCAGCTTGACGGCAGGGGGCAAGGGCACTGAAGCTTTCTTT.

This clone was counted only a few times. This rearrangement joins TRBV2 to TRBJ1-2; no reliable D call. Trimming removed 8 bases at V and 5 bases at J, with 9 bases between. Germline CDR1 and CDR2: SNHLY and FYNNEI. This CDR3 is built from 11 residues. Here the CDR3 reads CASAGRYGYTF. The CDR3 nucleotides are TGTGCCAGCGCGGGGAGGTATGGCTACACCTTC.

This clone was observed a handful of times. Its ends do not fully match the called genes, so a read error is possible. The chain employs TRBV7-8 and TRBJ2-4; 9 positions agree with TRBD1. The germline V gene encodes CDR1 SGHVS and CDR2 FQNEAQ. The CDR3 sequence is 18 residues long. CDR3 nucleotides: TGTGCCAGCAGCTCCTACAGGGGGCCCCTAATAGCCAAAAACAGTCAGTACTTC. It translates to CASSSYRGPLIAKNSQYF.

The chain combines TRBV11-2 with TRBJ2-1; tentative D call: TRBD2 (6 bases). In germline, CDR1 is SGHAT, CDR2 FQNNGV. The CDR3 spans 14 residues. The germline V and J ends were trimmed by 5 bases and 4 bases, with 12 bases remaining between them. CDR3: CASSPRSGYNEQFF. DNA of the CDR3: TGTGCCAGCAGCCCAAGGAGCGGGTACAATGAGCAGTTCTTC.

The V call is TRBV7-9, the J call TRBJ1-1; 10 bases agree with TRBD1. This CDR3 region has 15 residues. Germline CDR1 and CDR2: SEHNR and FQNEAQ (reference sequence). Trimming cost V 5 bases and J 3 bases; bases outside gene matches: 6. The CDR3 DNA reads as TGTGCCAGCAGCCCCCGACAGGGGGCAGACACTGAAGCTTTCTTT. It encodes CASSPRQGADTEAFF.

DNA of the CDR3: TGTGCCAGTACCCACCCCCGACAGGGGACGAACACTGAAGCTTTCTTT. Its translation: CASTHPRQGTNTEAFF. This chain connects TRBV19 to TRBJ1-1, with TRBD1 matching 8 bases. The CDR3 is 16 residues long. Germline CDR1 is LNHDA and CDR2 is SQIVND (reference sequence). Unmatched junction bases numbered 11, after V lost 7 bases and J lost 1 base. The variable domain in full, completed from reference TRBV19 and TRBJ1-1, reads DGGITQSPKYLFRKEGQNVTLSCEQNLNHDAMYWYRQDPGQGLRLIYYSQIVNDFQKGDIAEGYSVSREKKESFPLTVTSAQKNPTAFYLCASTHPRQGTNTEAFFGQGTRLTVV.

J is TRBJ2-7 and V is TRBV6-4; tentative D call: TRBD2 (6 bases). The CDR3 consists of 13 residues. Trimming removed 6 bases at V and 11 bases at J, with 20 bases between. CDR1 MRHNA and CDR2 SNTAGT come from the germline V gene. The CDR3 reads CASSPGTLLGEYF. The CDR3 region has the DNA TGTGCCAGCAGCCCCGGGACTCTCCTGGGGGAGTACTTC.

Concerning this clone itself: A read error may produce the germline difference seen at one junction end. The V gene is TRBV7-9, the J gene TRBJ2-6; D possibly corresponds to TRBD1 (6 bases). CDR1 is SEHNR and CDR2 is FQNEAQ in the germline V gene (reference sequence). CDR3 length: 17 residues. For the CDR3, the DNA is TGTGCCAGCAGCCCAGAAACAGGGCGCACTGGGGCCAACGGCCTGACTTTC. This gives the protein CASSPETGRTGANGLTF.

The chain has TRBV6-5 and TRBJ1-2; no definite D call. This CDR3 has 14 residues. Germline CDR1 and CDR2: MNHEY and SVGAGI. V lost 5 bases and J 5 bases, leaving 15 bases between the germline ends. CDR3 sequence (DNA): TGTGCCAGCAGTCCCGGAGGGTTGGGGTATGGCTACACCTTC. Its translation: CASSPGGLGYGYTF.

This clone turned up a few times. The V call is TRBV6-5, the J call TRBJ1-5; D not certain. The length of the CDR3 is 16 residues. Germline V lookup: CDR1 MNHEY, CDR2 SVGAGI. With 4 bases removed from V and 5 bases from J, the gap between germline ends came to 18 bases. As DNA, the CDR3 is TGTGCCAGCAGTTCCCTGTTTGAGGGCTTCGATCAGCCCCAGCATTTT. Encoded protein: CASSSLFEGFDQPQHF.

A word on this clone: The conserved phenylalanine or tryptophan normally closing the CDR3 is absent here, so this likely arose from a read error. The V call is TRBV5-1, the J call TRBJ2-7, with a weak D call TRBD1 (5 bases). In germline, CDR1 is SGHRS, CDR2 YFSETQ. CDR3 length equals 14 residues. V was trimmed by 3 bases and J by 1 base, leaving 11 bases between them. Here the CDR3 reads CASSSQDTSYEQYL. CDR3 nucleotide sequence: TGCGCCAGCAGCTCTCAGGACACTTCCTACGAGCAGTACCTC.

This sequence joins TRBV21-1 and TRBJ2-2; TRBD2 reflects the table's D call only, with no check against the DNA. TRBV21-1 is annotated as a pseudogene. This CDR3 spans 15 amino acids. The CDR3 spells CASSPGRGNTGELFF. CDR3 in DNA: TGTGCCAGCAGCCCTGGGCGGGGGAACACCGGGGAGCTGTTTTTT.

This rearrangement joins TRBV19 to TRBJ2-1, with 8 nucleotides matching TRBD2. This CDR3 contains 16 residues. Germline values: CDR1 LNHDA, CDR2 SQIVND (reference sequence). Trimming took 1 base from V and 5 from J; bases not matched to a gene: 7. The CDR3 region is CASSIVTGGNNNEQFF. In nucleotides, the CDR3 is TGTGCCAGTAGTATAGTTACGGGAGGGAATAACAATGAGCAGTTCTTC.

This chain joins TRBV5-6 and TRBJ2-1, with 8 bases aligning to TRBD1. The germline gives CDR1 SGHDT, CDR2 YYEEEE. J lost 3 bases, V lost 8 bases, and 10 bases had no gene match. The CDR3 runs to 15 residues. The CDR3 loop reads CASHQTGTGYNEQFF. CDR3 sequence (DNA): TGTGCCAGTCATCAAACCGGGACAGGCTACAATGAGCAGTTCTTC.

This chain connects TRBV2 to TRBJ2-3, with 10 bases identical to TRBD2. The CDR3 extends over 16 amino acids. Germline assignment: CDR1 SNHLY and CDR2 FYNNEI. V was pared by 1 base and J by 6 bases, with 7 bases of the junction left unmatched. In DNA, the CDR3 is TGTGCCAGCAGTGAAGATAGCGGGGGGTTCTATGATACGCAGTATTTT. It encodes CASSEDSGGFYDTQYF.

The V gene is TRBV5-6, the J gene TRBJ1-3, with a weak D call TRBD1 (6 bases). Per germline, CDR1 SGHDT and CDR2 YYEEEE. This CDR3 is 16 amino acids long. V was clipped by 5 bases and J by 0 bases, with 15 bases between them. The CDR3 nucleotides are TGTGCCAGCAGTTTTACCACAGGGATCTCTGGAAACACCATATATTTT. It encodes CASSFTTGISGNTIYF.

This clone turned up a few times. The chain recombines TRBV6-5 with TRBJ2-1; 7 bases align to TRBD1. V lost 0 bases, J lost 2 bases, and 1 base stayed unmatched. CDR3 length equals 15 residues. Germline V gives CDR1 MNHEY, CDR2 SVGAGI. This CDR3 is CASSYSQGAYNEQFF. As DNA, the CDR3 is TGTGCCAGCAGTTACTCCCAGGGGGCCTACAATGAGCAGTTCTTC.

The V and J genes are TRBV5-4 and TRBJ2-7, with D possibly being TRBD2 (5 bases). V dropped 3 bases and J dropped 4 bases, with 11 bases sitting between them. Germline values: CDR1 SGHNT, CDR2 YYREEE (reference sequence). The CDR3 extends over 13 amino acids. CDR3 coding DNA: TGTGCCAGCAGCTCCCGGGATCATTACGAGCAGTACTTC. Its protein is CASSSRDHYEQYF.

The CDR3 is CAWSVVEKAYEQYF. CDR3 sequence (DNA): TGTGCCTGGAGTGTAGTGGAGAAAGCCTACGAGCAGTACTTC. The chain joins TRBV30 to TRBJ2-7; D uncertain. This CDR3 region has 14 residues. Trimming left V 0 bases short and J 2 bases short, with 11 bases between. The germline CDR1 and CDR2 sequences are GTSNPN and SVGIG (reference sequence).

V usage is TRBV5-1 and J usage is TRBJ2-7, with D tentatively TRBD1 (5 bases). CDR3 size: 15 residues. Germline CDR1 SGHRS, CDR2 YFSETQ. Trimming removed 2 bases from V and 0 bases from J, with 12 bases in between. Written as DNA, the CDR3 is TGCGCCAGCAGCTTCGACAGCTCCAGCTCCTACGAGCAGTACTTC. It translates to CASSFDSSSSYEQYF.

J is TRBJ1-1 and V is TRBV7-2; D is possibly TRBD1 (5 bases). The germline V gene has CDR1 SGHTA and CDR2 FQGNSA. The CDR3 has 15 amino acids. The V and J ends lost 7 bases and 1 base respectively, with 16 bases between them. CDR3 residues: CASTRPIGGNTEAFF. CDR3 nucleotides: TGTGCCAGCACCCGACCAATCGGGGGGAACACTGAAGCTTTCTTT.

The V and J genes are TRBV7-9 and TRBJ1-1, with TRBD1 matching 9 bases. Per the germline V gene, CDR1 is SEHNR and CDR2 is FQNEAQ (reference sequence). There are 11 residues in the CDR3. The V and J ends lost 11 bases and 6 bases, in that order; junction bases with no gene match: 4. DNA for the CDR3: TGTGCCGCTCGACAGGGGGCTGAAGCTTTCTTT. Translated, it gives CAARQGAEAFF.

The chain links TRBV12-2 to TRBJ2-1; the listed D gene, TRBD2, was not tested against the DNA. TRBV12-2 represents a pseudogene. This CDR3 has 16 residues. The CDR3 loop reads CASRGGVRGVNNEQFF. The CDR3 DNA follows: TGTGCAAGTCGCGGCGGTGTGCGGGGGGTGAACAATGAGCAGTTCTTC.

J is TRBJ1-1 and V is TRBV4-3, with 8 positions matching TRBD1. The ends lost 1 base at V and 1 base at J; junction bases unmatched: 8. Germline V lookup: CDR1 LGHNA, CDR2 YSLEER. This CDR3 is 17 amino acids long. The CDR3 spells CASSQAGQGARNTEAFF. The CDR3 bases are TGCGCCAGCAGCCAAGCGGGGCAGGGGGCCCGGAACACTGAAGCTTTCTTT.

The chain carries TRBV5-1 and TRBJ2-3; D is undetermined. Germline loops: CDR1 SGHRS, CDR2 YFSETQ. V gave up 2 bases and J gave up 0 bases, with 10 bases separating them. The CDR3 has 15 amino acids. CDR3 DNA sequence: TGCGCCAGCAGCTTACAGTTTACTAGCACAGATACGCAGTATTTT. Translating it yields CASSLQFTSTDTQYF. Looking up the rest from reference TRBV5-1 and TRBJ2-3 gives the full variable domain: KAGVTQTPRYLIKTRGQQVTLSCSPISGHRSVSWYQQTPGQGLQFLFEYFSETQRNKGNFPGRFSGRQFSNSRSEMNVSTLELGDSALYLCASSLQFTSTDTQYFGPGTRLTVL.

The chain carries TRBV10-2 and TRBJ2-7; the match to TRBD1 covers 7 bases. CDR3 length equals 16 residues. V shed 3 bases and J 2 bases; nucleotides not matched to a gene: 10. The germline V gene encodes CDR1 WSHSY and CDR2 SAAADI. This CDR3 is CASSDSTFGTAYEQYF. The CDR3 DNA follows: TGCGCCAGCAGTGACTCCACCTTCGGGACAGCCTACGAGCAGTACTTC.